The TCR beta chain described here comes from a study of vaccination effects on CD4 cells after COVID-19. Under the ViraFEST assay, PBMC were stimulated with viral peptide pools so that antigen-specific CD4+ T cells expanded. Sequencing was performed afterwards. CD4+ T cells were isolated after around 9 days of culture. Everyone in the study got two shots of either the BNT162b2 or mRNA-1273 vaccine. None of these healthy vaccinees had been infected with SARS-CoV-2 before vaccination. Study observations and caveats: Clonal contraction was marked in infection- and vaccine-induced clones late after vaccination. Convalescent patients were few in the study, and early post-infection timepoints were absent.

Germline V lookup: CDR1 MGHRA, CDR2 YSYEKL. V was pared by 4 bases and J by 1 base, with 5 bases of the junction left unmatched. This CDR3 has 15 residues. With respect to this clone: What it recognizes is unknown.

TCRdb keeps only in-frame clones here, not all; method: immunoSEQ multiplex PCR. The repertoire consists of 30,000 to 40,000 clones, with around 80% occurring once and the leading ten covering roughly 2%. The clonotype comes from a human donor who received a COVID-19 vaccine. Some clones in this sample may be carry-over from other donors' samples. The chain links TRBV4-1 to TRBJ2-5; 8 bases fit TRBD2. The sample was CD4+ T cells from PBMCs cultured with HCoV-NL63 spike peptides, taken after COVID-19 vaccination. The CDR3 region has the DNA TGCGCCAGCAGCCCCCGGGGGGGGAGCCAAGAGACCCAGTACTTC. Its protein product is CASSPRGGSQETQYF.